These T cell receptor beta chains were read from a single sample in a study of shared clonotypes between healthy human individuals. Measured with immunoSEQ multiplex PCR; TCRdb has only the in-frame clones, and not every one. The sample contains 2 million to 3 million clones, over 85% of which appear only once. The sample consisted of naive CD4+ T cells from PBMCs. The receptor set was obtained from a young man in good health. Some clones in this sample may be carry-over from other donors' samples. The CDR3 runs from the conserved cysteine through the conserved F or W. The D gene is left open where the match is weak. Rows give clone size only sometimes, using once, few, many, or a class for an expanded clone.

cdr3_nt: TGCGCCAGCAGCCAAGATCTGGGACAGGGGGTGGTTCAGCCCCAGCATTTT; cdr3_aa: CASSQDLGQGVVQPQHF; v_call: TRBV4-3; j_call: TRBJ1-5; d_call: TRBD1; clone_size: .
cdr3_nt: TGTGCCAGCAGCCCGGGGACTTTCACCGGGGAGCTGTTTTTT; cdr3_aa: CASSPGTFTGELFF; v_call: TRBV28; j_call: TRBJ2-2; d_call: .; clone_size: .
cdr3_nt: TGTGCCAGCAGAACAATCGGGACTAGGAACACCGGGGAGCTGTTTTTT; cdr3_aa: CASRTIGTRNTGELFF; v_call: TRBV6-6; j_call: TRBJ2-2; d_call: TRBD2; clone_size: once
cdr3_nt: TGTGCCAGTAGCCTCGGACTGAACACTGAAGCTTTCTTT; cdr3_aa: CASSLGLNTEAFF; v_call: TRBV19; j_call: TRBJ1-1; d_call: .; clone_size: .
cdr3_nt: TGTGCCAGCCGGTCAGCGATCTACGAGCAGTACTTC; cdr3_aa: CASRSAIYEQYF; v_call: TRBV28; j_call: TRBJ2-7; d_call: .; clone_size: .
cdr3_nt: TGTGCCAGCAGCTTAGTGGGGGGAACTAATGAAAAACTGTTTTTT; cdr3_aa: CASSLVGGTNEKLFF; v_call: TRBV11-2; j_call: TRBJ1-4; d_call: .; clone_size: .
cdr3_nt: TGTGCCAGCAGTCTGGACAGGGACAATCAGCCCCAGCATTTT; cdr3_aa: CASSLDRDNQPQHF; v_call: TRBV25-1; j_call: TRBJ1-5; d_call: TRBD1; clone_size: once
cdr3_nt: TGTGCCAGCATTCGGCAGTTGAACACTGAAGCTTTCTTT; cdr3_aa: CASIRQLNTEAFF; v_call: TRBV6-1; j_call: TRBJ1-1; d_call: .; clone_size: .
cdr3_nt: TGTGCCATCAGTCTCGGGACAGGGTCTGGCTACACCTTC; cdr3_aa: CAISLGTGSGYTF; v_call: TRBV10-3; j_call: TRBJ1-2; d_call: TRBD1; clone_size: .
cdr3_nt: TGTGCCAGTGGGGAACAAAGCAGACAGCCCCAGCATTTT; cdr3_aa: CASGEQSRQPQHF; v_call: TRBV19; j_call: TRBJ1-5; d_call: .; clone_size: .
cdr3_nt: TGCGCCAGCAGCTCCCCCTCCGGGGCAGGGGGAAACATTCAGTACTTC; cdr3_aa: CASSSPSGAGGNIQYF; v_call: TRBV5-1; j_call: TRBJ2-4; d_call: TRBD1; clone_size: .
cdr3_nt: TGTGCCAGCAGCATGGGCCTCTCGGACACAGATACGCAGTATTTT; cdr3_aa: CASSMGLSDTDTQYF; v_call: TRBV7-2; j_call: TRBJ2-3; d_call: .; clone_size: .
cdr3_nt: TGTGCCAGCAGTTTAAGGCGGAAGCGGGAGTGGGGGAATGAGCAGTTCTTC; cdr3_aa: CASSLRRKREWGNEQFF; v_call: TRBV27; j_call: TRBJ2-1; d_call: TRBD2; clone_size: .
cdr3_nt: TGCGCCAGCAGCCCGAACTCACAGGGTTCCTACAATGAGCAGTTCTTC; cdr3_aa: CASSPNSQGSYNEQFF; v_call: TRBV5-1; j_call: TRBJ2-1; d_call: .; clone_size: .
cdr3_nt: TGCGCCAGCAGCTTATACAACGAGGGGGATACGCAGTATTTT; cdr3_aa: CASSLYNEGDTQYF; v_call: TRBV5-1; j_call: TRBJ2-3; d_call: .; clone_size: .
cdr3_nt: TGTGCCAGCAGCCCCCGACACCCTTACGAGCAGTACTTC; cdr3_aa: CASSPRHPYEQYF; v_call: TRBV11-1; j_call: TRBJ2-7; d_call: .; clone_size: .
cdr3_nt: TGTGCCGGCAGCTTAAATTGGGCGGAGGGGCAGTTCTTC; cdr3_aa: CAGSLNWAEGQFF; v_call: TRBV7-2; j_call: TRBJ2-1; d_call: .; clone_size: .
cdr3_nt: TGTGCCAGCAGTGACGGAACGGGGGTCACAGATACGCAGTATTTT; cdr3_aa: CASSDGTGVTDTQYF; v_call: TRBV6-4; j_call: TRBJ2-3; d_call: .; clone_size: .
cdr3_nt: TGTGCCAGCAGCTTAGGCGGGGACTATCAGCCCCAGCATTTT; cdr3_aa: CASSLGGDYQPQHF; v_call: TRBV11-2; j_call: TRBJ1-5; d_call: .; clone_size: .
cdr3_nt: TGTGCCAGCACCTCATATTACGGGACAGGGGGGGATCAGCCCCAGCATTTT; cdr3_aa: CASTSYYGTGGDQPQHF; v_call: TRBV7-4; j_call: TRBJ1-5; d_call: TRBD1; clone_size: .
cdr3_nt: TGTGCCAGCAGTTTATACAGGAGGAACACTGAAGCTTTCTTT; cdr3_aa: CASSLYRRNTEAFF; v_call: TRBV27; j_call: TRBJ1-1; d_call: .; clone_size: once
cdr3_nt: TGTGCCAGCAGCACAAGGGGACAGCTGTCCTACGAGCAGTACTTC; cdr3_aa: CASSTRGQLSYEQYF; v_call: TRBV11-2; j_call: TRBJ2-7; d_call: TRBD1; clone_size: .
cdr3_nt: TGTGCCAGCAGCGTAGATGTGGGAGGGTACGAGCAGTACTTC; cdr3_aa: CASSVDVGGYEQYF; v_call: TRBV9; j_call: TRBJ2-7; d_call: TRBD2; clone_size: once
cdr3_nt: TGTGCCAGCAGCTTGGTTGGCGGGTCTAACACCGGGGAGCTGTTTTTT; cdr3_aa: CASSLVGGSNTGELFF; v_call: TRBV5-4; j_call: TRBJ2-2; d_call: .; clone_size: .
cdr3_nt: TGTGCCAGCAGCTTGGAACGGGGGATTGGCTATGGCTACACCTTC; cdr3_aa: CASSLERGIGYGYTF; v_call: TRBV5-6; j_call: TRBJ1-2; d_call: .; clone_size: .
cdr3_nt: TGTGCCAGCAGCTTAAACAGGGTGGCTGGAAACACCATATATTTT; cdr3_aa: CASSLNRVAGNTIYF; v_call: TRBV7-8; j_call: TRBJ1-3; d_call: .; clone_size: once